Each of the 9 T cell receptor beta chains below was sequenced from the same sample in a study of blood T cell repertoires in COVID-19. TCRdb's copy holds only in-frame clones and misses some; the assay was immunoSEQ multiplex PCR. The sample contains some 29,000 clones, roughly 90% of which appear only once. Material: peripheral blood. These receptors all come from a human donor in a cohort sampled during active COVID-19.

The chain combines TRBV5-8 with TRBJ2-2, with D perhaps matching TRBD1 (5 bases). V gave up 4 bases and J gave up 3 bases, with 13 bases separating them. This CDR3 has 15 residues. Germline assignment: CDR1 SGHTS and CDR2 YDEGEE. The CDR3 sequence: CASSVTRVDTGELFF. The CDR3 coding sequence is TGTGCCAGCAGCGTAACCAGGGTCGACACCGGGGAGCTGTTTTTT.

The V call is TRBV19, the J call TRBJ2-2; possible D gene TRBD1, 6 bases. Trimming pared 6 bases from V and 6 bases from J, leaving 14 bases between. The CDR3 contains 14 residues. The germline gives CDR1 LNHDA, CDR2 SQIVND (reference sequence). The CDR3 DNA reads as TGTGCCAGTAGGGAACAGGGTTACGCCGGGGAGCTGTTTTTT. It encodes CASREQGYAGELFF.

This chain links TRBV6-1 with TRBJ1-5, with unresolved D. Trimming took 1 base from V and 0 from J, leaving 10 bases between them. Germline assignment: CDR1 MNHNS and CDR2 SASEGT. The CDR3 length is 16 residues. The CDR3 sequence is CASSEGWAYSNQPQHF. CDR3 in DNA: TGTGCCAGCAGTGAAGGGTGGGCCTATAGCAATCAGCCCCAGCATTTT.

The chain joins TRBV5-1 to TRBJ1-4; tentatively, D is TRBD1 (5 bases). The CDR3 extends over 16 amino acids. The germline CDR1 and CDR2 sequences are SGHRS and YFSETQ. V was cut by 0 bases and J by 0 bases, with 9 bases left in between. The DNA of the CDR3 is TGCGCCAGCAGCTTGGGCGGGACGGCAACTAATGAAAAACTGTTTTTT. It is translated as CASSLGGTATNEKLFF.

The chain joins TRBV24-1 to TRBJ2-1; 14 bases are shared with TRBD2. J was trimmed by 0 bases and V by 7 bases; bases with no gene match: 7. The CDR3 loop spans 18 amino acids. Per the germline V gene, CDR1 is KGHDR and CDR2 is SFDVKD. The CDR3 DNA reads TGTGCCACCAGCCCGGGACTAGCGGGAGAGAGCTCCTACAATGAGCAGTTCTTC. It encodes CATSPGLAGESSYNEQFF.

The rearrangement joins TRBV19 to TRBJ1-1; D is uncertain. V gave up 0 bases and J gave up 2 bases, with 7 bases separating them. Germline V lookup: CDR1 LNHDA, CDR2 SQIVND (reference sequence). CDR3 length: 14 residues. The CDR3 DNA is TGTGCCAGTAGTATAGATCTGGCTAACACTGAAGCTTTCTTT. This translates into CASSIDLANTEAFF.

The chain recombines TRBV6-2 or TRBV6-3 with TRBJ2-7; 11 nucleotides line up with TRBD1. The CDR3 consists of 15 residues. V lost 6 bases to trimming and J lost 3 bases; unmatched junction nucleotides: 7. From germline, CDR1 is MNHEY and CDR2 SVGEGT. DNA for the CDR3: TGTGCCAGCAGCCGAGGGACAGGGGGAGTCTACGAGCAGTACTTC. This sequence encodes CASSRGTGGVYEQYF.

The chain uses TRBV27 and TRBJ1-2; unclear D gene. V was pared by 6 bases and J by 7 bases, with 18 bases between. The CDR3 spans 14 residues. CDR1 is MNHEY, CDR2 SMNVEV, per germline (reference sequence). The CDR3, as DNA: TGTGCCAGCAGGCCCACGACGGAGGTGGGTGGCTACACCTTC. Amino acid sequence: CASRPTTEVGGYTF.

The CDR3 DNA follows: TGTGCCAGCAGACCCACAGGGGGCCCCTATGGCTACACCTTC. Its translation: CASRPTGGPYGYTF. This chain joins TRBV6-4 and TRBJ1-2; 9 bases align to TRBD1. The germline gives CDR1 MRHNA, CDR2 SNTAGT. V shed 6 bases and J 4 bases; nucleotides not matched to a gene: 6. There are 14 residues in the CDR3.